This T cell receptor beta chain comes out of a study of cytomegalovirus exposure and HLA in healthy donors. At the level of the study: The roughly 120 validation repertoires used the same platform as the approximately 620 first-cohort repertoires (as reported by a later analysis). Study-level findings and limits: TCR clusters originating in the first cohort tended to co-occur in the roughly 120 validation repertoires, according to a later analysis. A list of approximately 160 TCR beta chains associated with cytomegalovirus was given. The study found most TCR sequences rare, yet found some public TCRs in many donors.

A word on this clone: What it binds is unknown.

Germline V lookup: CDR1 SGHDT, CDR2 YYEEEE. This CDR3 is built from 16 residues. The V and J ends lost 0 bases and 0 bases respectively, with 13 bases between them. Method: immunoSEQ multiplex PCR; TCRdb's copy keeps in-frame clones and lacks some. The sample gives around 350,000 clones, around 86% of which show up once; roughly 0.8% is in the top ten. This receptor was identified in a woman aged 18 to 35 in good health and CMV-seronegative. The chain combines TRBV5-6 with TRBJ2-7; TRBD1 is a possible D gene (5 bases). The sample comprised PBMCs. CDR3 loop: CASSLGGRYSSYEQYF. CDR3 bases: TGTGCCAGCAGCTTGGGGGGCAGGTATAGCTCCTACGAGCAGTACTTC.